Each of the 3 T cell receptor beta chains below was sequenced from the same sample in a study of technical replicates of blood from several donors. Sequencing was performed with immunoSEQ multiplex PCR; in TCRdb, only in-frame clones are kept and a portion is missing. Of about 73,000 clones in the sample, just over 90% are singletons; the top ten hold approximately 0.25%. Material for sequencing was T cells isolated from PBMCs. Every receptor here comes from a human donor in good health.

V usage is TRBV11-3 and J usage is TRBJ1-2; TRBD1 is a possible D gene (5 bases). Germline V CDR1 and CDR2: SGHNT, YENEEA. The CDR3 spans 15 residues. Trimming pared 1 base from V and 5 bases from J, leaving 14 bases between. Here the CDR3 DNA reads TGTGCCAGCAGCTTAGGGAGACAGTCCTCGTATGGCTACACCTTC. It specifies CASSLGRQSSYGYTF.

This chain joins TRBV21-1 and TRBJ2-5; the table calls TRBD1, which could not be checked here. TRBV21-1 is an annotated pseudogene. The CDR3 contains 15 residues. Here the CDR3 reads CASSKGDRDQETQYF. CDR3 in DNA: TGTGCCAGCAGCAAAGGGGACAGGGACCAAGAGACCCAGTACTTC.

This clone turned up a few times. The rearrangement uses TRBV4-1 and TRBJ1-5, with D possibly matching TRBD1 (5 bases). Germline V lookup: CDR1 MGHRA, CDR2 YSYEKL. CDR3 length: 16 residues. Trimming took 3 bases from V and 6 from J, leaving 18 bases between them. The CDR3 DNA sequence: TGCGCCAGCAGCCAGGCCGGCGAGGGCGGGGGTCAGCCCCAGCATTTT. This sequence encodes CASSQAGEGGGQPQHF.